Sequencing of this T cell receptor beta chain was carried out in a study of shared clonotypes between healthy human individuals. In the study overall: Used for every donor were three CD4 naive, three CD4 memory, two CD8 naive and one CD8 memory plate. Study-wide results and caveats: Clonotype sharing among donors was thought likely to change with sequencing depth. It was the non-shared clonotypes that had lower generation probabilities than clonotypes shared by all four donors.

Researchers ran the assay at a deep level. TCRdb's copy holds only in-frame clones and misses some; the assay was immunoSEQ multiplex PCR. Of under 600,000 clones detected, roughly 97% appear once; the ten largest clones hold about 0.057%. This CDR3 region has 17 residues. Germline V gene data show CDR1 as SGHAT and CDR2 as FQNNGV. Trimming cost V 1 base and J 0 bases; bases outside gene matches: 6. Turning to this clone: Its antigen remains unknown.

The chain carries TRBV11-2 and TRBJ2-5, with 9 bases lining up with TRBD2. The sequenced material came from naive CD4+ T cells sorted from blood. The subset denotes: CD45RA+ positively selected. This clonotype was obtained from a woman aged 25-40 years in good health. The CDR3 DNA sequence: TGTGCCAGCAGCTTAGTGGGCCTAGCGGGGAACCAAGAGACCCAGTACTTC. Amino acid sequence: CASSLVGLAGNQETQYF.